The TCR beta chain under discussion was sequenced for a study of chemoradiotherapy in HPV16-positive cancers. Repertoires were generated with immunoSEQ multiplex PCR, while TCRdb's copy carries only in-frame clones and drops some. The sample yields tens of thousands of clones, 88% seen once. The sequences come from blood, collected from a patient who underwent chemoradiotherapy. This clonotype was obtained from a human donor with HPV-associated anogenital cancer.

CDR3 in amino acids: CASSLRWGPVPAATDTQYF. The CDR3 DNA reads as TGTGCCAGCAGTTTAAGGTGGGGGCCGGTCCCGGCCGCCACAGATACGCAGTATTTT. This chain joins TRBV28 and TRBJ2-3; D may be TRBD1 (6 bases). V gave up 2 bases and J gave up 2 bases, with 23 bases separating them. Looked up from germline, CDR1 is MDHEN and CDR2 is SYDVKM. The CDR3 is made up of 19 amino acids.